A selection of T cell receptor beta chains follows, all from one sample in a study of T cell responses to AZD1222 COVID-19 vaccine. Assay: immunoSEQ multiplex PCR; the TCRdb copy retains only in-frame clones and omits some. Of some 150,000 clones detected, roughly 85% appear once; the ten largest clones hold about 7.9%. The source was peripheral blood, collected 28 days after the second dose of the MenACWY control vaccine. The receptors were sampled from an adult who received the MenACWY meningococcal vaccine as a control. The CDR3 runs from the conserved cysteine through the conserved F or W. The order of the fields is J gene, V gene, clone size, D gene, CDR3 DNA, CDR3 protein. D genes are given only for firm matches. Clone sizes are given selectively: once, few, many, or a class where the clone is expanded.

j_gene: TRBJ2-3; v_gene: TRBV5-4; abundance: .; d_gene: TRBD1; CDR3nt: TGTGCCAGCAGTGGGACAGGATCTCCAGATACGCAGTATTTT; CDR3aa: CASSGTGSPDTQYF
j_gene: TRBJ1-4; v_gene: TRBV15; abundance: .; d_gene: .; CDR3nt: TGTGCCACCGATTTTGGGGGCACTAATGAAAAACTGTTTTTT; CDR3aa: CATDFGGTNEKLFF
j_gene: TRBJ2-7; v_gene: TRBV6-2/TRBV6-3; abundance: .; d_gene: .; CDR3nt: TGTGCCAGCAGCTATCCAGGGGAGCGCGAGCAGTACTTC; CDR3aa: CASSYPGEREQYF
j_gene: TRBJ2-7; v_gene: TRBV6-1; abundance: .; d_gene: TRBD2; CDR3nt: TGTGCCAGCAAGGGCGGGAGTGGCCACGAGCAGTACTTC; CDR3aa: CASKGGSGHEQYF
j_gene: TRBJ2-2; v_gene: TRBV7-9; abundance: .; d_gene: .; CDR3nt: TGTGCCAGCAGCTTACGGGCCACCGGGGAGCTGTTTTTT; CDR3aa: CASSLRATGELFF
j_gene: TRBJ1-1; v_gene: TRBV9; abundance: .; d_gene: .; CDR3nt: TGTGCCAGCAGTCCGGACACTGAAGCTTTCTTT; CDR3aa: CASSPDTEAFF
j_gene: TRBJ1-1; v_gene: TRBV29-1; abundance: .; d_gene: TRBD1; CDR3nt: TGCAGCGTTGACCAGGGGGTGAACACTGAAGCTTTCTTT; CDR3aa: CSVDQGVNTEAFF
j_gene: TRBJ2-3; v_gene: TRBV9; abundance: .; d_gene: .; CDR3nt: TGTGCCAGCAGCGCCGGACTGCGCACAGATACGCAGTATTTT; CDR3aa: CASSAGLRTDTQYF
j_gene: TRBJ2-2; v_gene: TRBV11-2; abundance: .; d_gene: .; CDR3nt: TGTGCCAGCAGCCGACCGGGGGCTGGGGAGCTGTTTTTT; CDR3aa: CASSRPGAGELFF
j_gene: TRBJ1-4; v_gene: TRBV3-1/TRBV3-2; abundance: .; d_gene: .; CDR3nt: TGTGCCAGCACCCCGGGGTCAAGAAATGAAAAACTGTTTTTT; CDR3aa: CASTPGSRNEKLFF
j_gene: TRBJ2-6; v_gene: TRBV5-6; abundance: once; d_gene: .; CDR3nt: TGTGCCAGCAGCTTGGAAACCCCTGGGGCCAACGTCCTGACTTTC; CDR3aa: CASSLETPGANVLTF
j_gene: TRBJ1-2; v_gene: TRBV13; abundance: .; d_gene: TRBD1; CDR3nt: TGTGCCAGCACCAGAGGGGGCCATGGGGGCTACACCTTC; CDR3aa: CASTRGGHGGYTF
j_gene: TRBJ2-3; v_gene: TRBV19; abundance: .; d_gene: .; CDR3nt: TGTGCCAGTAGTATGTCGGTCGGCACAGATACGCAGTATTTT; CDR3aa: CASSMSVGTDTQYF
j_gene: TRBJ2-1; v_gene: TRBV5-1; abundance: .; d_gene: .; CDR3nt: TGCGCCAGCAGCGCGGCGGGGAGCTCCTACAATGAGCAGTTCTTC; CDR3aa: CASSAAGSSYNEQFF
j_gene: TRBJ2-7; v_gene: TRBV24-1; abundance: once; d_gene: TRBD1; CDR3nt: TGTGCCACCAGTGAAGCAGGGGGCGCGGGCTACGAGCAGTACTTC; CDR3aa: CATSEAGGAGYEQYF
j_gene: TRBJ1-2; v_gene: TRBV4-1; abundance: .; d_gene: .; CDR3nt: TGCGCCAGCAGCCAAGGGAGCTTCAACTATGGCTACACCTTC; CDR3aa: CASSQGSFNYGYTF
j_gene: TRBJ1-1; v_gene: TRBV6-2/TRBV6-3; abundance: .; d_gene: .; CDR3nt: TGTGCCAGCAGGCCTCTTCGGGTGGTGAACACTGAAGCTTTCTTT; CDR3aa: CASRPLRVVNTEAFF
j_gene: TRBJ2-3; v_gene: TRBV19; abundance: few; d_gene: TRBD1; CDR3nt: TGTGCCAGTGGACAGGGGTTGATAGATACGCAGTATTTT; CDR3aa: CASGQGLIDTQYF
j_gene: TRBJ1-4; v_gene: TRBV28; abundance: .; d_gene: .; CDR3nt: TGTGCCAGCAACGTAAGGGGTCATCATAATGAAAAACTGTTTTTT; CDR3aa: CASNVRGHHNEKLFF
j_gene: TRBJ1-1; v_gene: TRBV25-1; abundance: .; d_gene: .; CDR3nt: TGTGCCAGTAAATATGGGGTGAACACTGAAGCTTTCTTT; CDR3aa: CASKYGVNTEAFF
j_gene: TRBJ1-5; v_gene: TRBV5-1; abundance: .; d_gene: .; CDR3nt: TGCGCCAGCAGTAGCGGAATTGCAGGGGCGAGCAATCAGCCCCAGCATTTT; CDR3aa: CASSSGIAGASNQPQHF
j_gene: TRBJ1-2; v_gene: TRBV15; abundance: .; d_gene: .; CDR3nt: TGTGCCACCAGCAGAGATCAGCACTATGGCTACACCTTC; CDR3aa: CATSRDQHYGYTF
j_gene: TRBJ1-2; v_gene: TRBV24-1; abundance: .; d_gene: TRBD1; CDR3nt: TGTGCCACCAGTGAGGCAAACAGGGGTGGCTACACCTTC; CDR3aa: CATSEANRGGYTF
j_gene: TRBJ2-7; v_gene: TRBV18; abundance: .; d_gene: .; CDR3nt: TGTGCCAGCTCACTCTCGGGGAGAAGTCCCTACGAGCAGTACTTC; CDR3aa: CASSLSGRSPYEQYF
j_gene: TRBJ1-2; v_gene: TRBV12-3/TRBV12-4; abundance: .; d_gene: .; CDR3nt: TGTGCCAGCAGTCGGTATGGCTACACCTTC; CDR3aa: CASSRYGYTF
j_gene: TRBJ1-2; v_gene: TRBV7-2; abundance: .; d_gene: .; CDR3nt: TGTGCCAGCAGCGAATCCGGGGGACGCGACTATGGCTACACCTTC; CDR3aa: CASSESGGRDYGYTF
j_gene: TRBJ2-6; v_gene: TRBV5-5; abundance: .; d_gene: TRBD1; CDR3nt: TGTGCCAGCAGCTTCTCGGACAGGGGGCTCTCTGGGGCCAACGTCCTGACTTTC; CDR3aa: CASSFSDRGLSGANVLTF
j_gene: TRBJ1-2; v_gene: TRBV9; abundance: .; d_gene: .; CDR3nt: TGTGCCAGCAGCGCAGCCGGGAGTAACCTCTATGGCTACACCTTC; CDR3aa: CASSAAGSNLYGYTF
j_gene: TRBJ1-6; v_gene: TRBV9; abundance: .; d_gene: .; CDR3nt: TGTGCCAGCAGCGTAGCGTCGGCCCCGAATTCACCCCTCCACTTT; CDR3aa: CASSVASAPNSPLHF
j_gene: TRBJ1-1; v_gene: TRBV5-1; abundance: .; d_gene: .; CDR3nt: TGCGCCAGCAGCTTGGGGGACCGCCCTAGGGGCACTGAAGCTTTCTTT; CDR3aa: CASSLGDRPRGTEAFF
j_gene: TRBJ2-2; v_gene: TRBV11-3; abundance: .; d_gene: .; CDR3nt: TGTGCCAGCAGCTTAGGTTTGGGGGAGAGAAGCACCGGGGAGCTGTTTTTT; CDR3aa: CASSLGLGERSTGELFF
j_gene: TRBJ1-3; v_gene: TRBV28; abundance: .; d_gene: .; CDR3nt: TGTGCCAGCAGTATACGGGGCTCTGGAAACACCATATATTTT; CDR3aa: CASSIRGSGNTIYF
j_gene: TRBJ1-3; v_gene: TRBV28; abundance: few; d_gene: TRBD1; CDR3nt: TGTGCCAGCAGTTCCGGGACAGGGGTTAGTGGAAACACCATATATTTT; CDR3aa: CASSSGTGVSGNTIYF
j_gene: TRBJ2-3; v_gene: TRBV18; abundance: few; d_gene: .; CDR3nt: TGTGCCAGCTCACCACGCCCTGGACTGAGCACAGATACGCAGTATTTT; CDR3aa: CASSPRPGLSTDTQYF
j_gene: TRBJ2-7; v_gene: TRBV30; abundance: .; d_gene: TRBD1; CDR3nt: TGTGCCTGGAGTCCACCGACAGGGATCTCCTACGAGCAGTACTTC; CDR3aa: CAWSPPTGISYEQYF
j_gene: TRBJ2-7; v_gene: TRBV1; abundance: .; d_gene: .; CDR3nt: TGCACCAGCAGCCAAGATGCACTAGCGGGAGGGAGGTCCTACGAGCAGTACTTC; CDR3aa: CTSSQDALAGGRSYEQYF
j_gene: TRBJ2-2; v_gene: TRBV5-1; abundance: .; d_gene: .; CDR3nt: TGCGCCAGCAGCTTAACAGGAGGTAACACCGGGGAGCTGTTTTTT; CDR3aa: CASSLTGGNTGELFF
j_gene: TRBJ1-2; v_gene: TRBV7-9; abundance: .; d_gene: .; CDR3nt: TGTGCCAGCAGCGGAAGTGGGGCATCAGGGGGCTACACCTTC; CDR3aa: CASSGSGASGGYTF
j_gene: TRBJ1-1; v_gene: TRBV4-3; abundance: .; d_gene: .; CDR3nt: TGCGCCAGCAGCCAAGAATTTAGTACCTTGAACACTGAAGCTTTCTTT; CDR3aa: CASSQEFSTLNTEAFF
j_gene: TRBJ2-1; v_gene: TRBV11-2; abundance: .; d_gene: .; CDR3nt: TGTGCCAGCAGCCCGACGTATGACAATGAGCAGTTCTTC; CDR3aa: CASSPTYDNEQFF
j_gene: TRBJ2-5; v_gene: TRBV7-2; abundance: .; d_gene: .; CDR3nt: TGTGCCAGCAGCTTAGGTACCCAGCCCGAAGAGACCCAGTACTTC; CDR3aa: CASSLGTQPEETQYF
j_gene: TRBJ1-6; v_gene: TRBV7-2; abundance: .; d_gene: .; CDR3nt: TGTGCCAGCAGCTTTTTCACAATAAATTCACCCCTCCACTTT; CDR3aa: CASSFFTINSPLHF
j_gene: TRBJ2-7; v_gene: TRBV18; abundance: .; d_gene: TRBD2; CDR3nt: TGTGCCAGCTCACCACCCAGGACTAGCGGGAGCGAGCAGTACTTC; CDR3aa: CASSPPRTSGSEQYF
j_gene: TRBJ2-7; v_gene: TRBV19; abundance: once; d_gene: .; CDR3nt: TGTGCCAGTAGTATAGGGCCCGACTACTACGAGCAGTACTTC; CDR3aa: CASSIGPDYYEQYF